This T cell receptor (beta chain) emerged from a study of T cells in localized non-small cell lung cancer. V was cut by 5 bases and J by 2 bases, with 13 bases left in between. Germline lookup yields CDR1 SGHDT and CDR2 YYEEEE. The CDR3 runs to 14 residues. Only in-frame clones appear in the TCRdb table, and some are missing; sequencing was by immunoSEQ multiplex PCR. The repertoire holds about 27,000 clones, with about 92% as singletons. The sequence came from a woman aged 35-70 years with stage I lung adenocarcinoma. This chain joins TRBV5-6 and TRBJ1-2; TRBD1 is a possible D gene (6 bases). The sample here was peripheral blood, taken before any cancer treatment. The CDR3 DNA is TGTGCCAGCAGGGGTCGGGGGGCGAACTATGGCTACACCTTC. Residues: CASRGRGANYGYTF.